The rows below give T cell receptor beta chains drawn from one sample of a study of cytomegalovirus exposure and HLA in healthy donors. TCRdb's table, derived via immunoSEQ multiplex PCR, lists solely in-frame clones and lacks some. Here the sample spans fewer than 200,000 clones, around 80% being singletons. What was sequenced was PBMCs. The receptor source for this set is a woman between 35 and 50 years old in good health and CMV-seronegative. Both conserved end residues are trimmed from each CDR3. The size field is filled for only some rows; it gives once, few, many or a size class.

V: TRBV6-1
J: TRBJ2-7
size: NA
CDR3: ASSGQETTASY

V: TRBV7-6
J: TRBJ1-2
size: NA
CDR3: ASSLRSADGYT

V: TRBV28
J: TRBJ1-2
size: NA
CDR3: ASSRAGTLYGYT

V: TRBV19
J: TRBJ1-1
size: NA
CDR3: ASSPRGYTEAF

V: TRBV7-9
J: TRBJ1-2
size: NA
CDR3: ASSLAGRDNYGYT

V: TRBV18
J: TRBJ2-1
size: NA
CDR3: ASSPPDRYNEQF

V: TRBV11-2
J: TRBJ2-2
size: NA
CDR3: ASSLLGPQQAGELF

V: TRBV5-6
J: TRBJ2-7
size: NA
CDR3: ASSGLEEFSYEQY

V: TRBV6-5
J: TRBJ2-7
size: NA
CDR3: ASNLQGTYEQY

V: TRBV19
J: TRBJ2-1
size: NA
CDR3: ASSRDRVYNEQF

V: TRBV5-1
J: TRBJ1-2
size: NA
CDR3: ASSLGTAVYGYT

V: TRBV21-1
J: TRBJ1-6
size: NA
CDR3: ASSKENLAGEGSNSPLH

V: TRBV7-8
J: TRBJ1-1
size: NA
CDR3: ASSDSGGWSSF

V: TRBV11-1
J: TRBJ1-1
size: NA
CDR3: ASSLVEGTREAF

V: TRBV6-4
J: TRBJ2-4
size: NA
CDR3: ASSLAGTHLAKNIQY

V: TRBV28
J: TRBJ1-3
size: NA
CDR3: ASRSGQFLSGNTIY

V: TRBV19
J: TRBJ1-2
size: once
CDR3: ASSIGDRTVGYT

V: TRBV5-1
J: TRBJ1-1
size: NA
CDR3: ASSLGGKSTEAF

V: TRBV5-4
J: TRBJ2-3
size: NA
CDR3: ASSRVAGVRTDTQY

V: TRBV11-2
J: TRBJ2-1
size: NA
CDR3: ASSISGRNNEQF

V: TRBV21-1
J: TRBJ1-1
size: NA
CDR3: ASSIRQGADTEAF

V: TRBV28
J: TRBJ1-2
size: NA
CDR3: ASSSADRGENYGYT

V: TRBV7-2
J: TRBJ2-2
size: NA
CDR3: ASSLGGPTGELF

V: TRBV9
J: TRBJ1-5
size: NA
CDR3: ASSPGGRGDQPQH

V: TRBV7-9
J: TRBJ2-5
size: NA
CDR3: ASSLGTGIQETQY

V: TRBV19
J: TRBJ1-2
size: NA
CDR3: ATKTGGGPNYGYT

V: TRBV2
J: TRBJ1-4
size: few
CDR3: ASTQGRGWSEKLF

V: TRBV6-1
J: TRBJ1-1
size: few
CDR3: ASSEVGRLNTEAF

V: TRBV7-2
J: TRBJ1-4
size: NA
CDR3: ASSLRQGGGEKLF

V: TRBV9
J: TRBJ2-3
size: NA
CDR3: ASSGGPGGSTDTQY

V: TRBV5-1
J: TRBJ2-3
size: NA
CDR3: ASSFWGQARSVYTQY

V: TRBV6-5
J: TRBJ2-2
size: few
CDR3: ASSYSGGRSTGELF

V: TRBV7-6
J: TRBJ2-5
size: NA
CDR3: ASSSFRDSQETQY

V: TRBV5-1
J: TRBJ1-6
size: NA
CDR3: ASSLDSPLNSPLH

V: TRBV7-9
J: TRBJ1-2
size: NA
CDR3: SSSLVSGLSNYGYT

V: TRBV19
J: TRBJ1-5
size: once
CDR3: ASSIVGRVRQPQH

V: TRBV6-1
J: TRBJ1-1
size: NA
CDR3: ASTLELMNTEAF

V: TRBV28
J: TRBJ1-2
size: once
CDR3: ASSLGGSGYT

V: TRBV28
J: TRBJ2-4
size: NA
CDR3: ASSPPYRDSKNIQY

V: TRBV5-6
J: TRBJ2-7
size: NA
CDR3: ASGLGLAGGRDEQY

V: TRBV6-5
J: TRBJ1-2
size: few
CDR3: ASRQGPHGYT

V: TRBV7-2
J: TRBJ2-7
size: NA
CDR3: ASSTPGGIREQY

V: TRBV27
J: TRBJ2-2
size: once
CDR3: ASSLWPPGQGRTGELF

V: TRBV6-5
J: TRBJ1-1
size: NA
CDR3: ASRMSGVYTEAF

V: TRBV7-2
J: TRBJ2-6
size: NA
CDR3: ASSSPQGSSGANVLT

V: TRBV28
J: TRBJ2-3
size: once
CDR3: ASSSGGQSTDTQY

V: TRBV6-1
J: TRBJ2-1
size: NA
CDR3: ASSESWGDEQF